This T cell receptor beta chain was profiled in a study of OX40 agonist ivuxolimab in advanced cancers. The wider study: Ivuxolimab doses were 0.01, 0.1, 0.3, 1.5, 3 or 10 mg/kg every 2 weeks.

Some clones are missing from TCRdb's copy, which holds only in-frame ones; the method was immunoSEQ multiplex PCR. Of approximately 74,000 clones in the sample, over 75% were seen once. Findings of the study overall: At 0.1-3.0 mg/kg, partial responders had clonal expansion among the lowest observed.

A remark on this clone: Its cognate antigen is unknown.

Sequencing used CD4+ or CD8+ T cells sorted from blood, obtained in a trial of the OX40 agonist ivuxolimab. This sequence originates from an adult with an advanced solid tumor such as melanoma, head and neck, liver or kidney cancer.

The CDR3 DNA follows: TGCGCCAGCAGCCTGCGACAGGAAGGGGCTAATGAAAAACTGTTTTTT. Residues: CASSLRQEGANEKLFF. The V and J genes are TRBV4-1 and TRBJ1-4; D might be TRBD1 (6 bases). The CDR3 consists of 16 residues. V shed 4 bases and J shed 3 bases, with 15 bases lying between them. CDR1 is MGHRA and CDR2 is YSYEKL in the germline V gene.